This is a list of T cell receptor beta chains from one sample in a study of a mutant IDH1 vaccine in newly diagnosed glioma. Here immunoSEQ multiplex PCR was the method, and the copy in TCRdb shows in-frame clones only, minus some. This sample carries approximately 47,000 clones, 88% of them seen once, and the ten largest clones take around 6%. These receptors are not linked to any known antigen. The sequenced sample was PBMCs, obtained from a glioma patient whose treatment included an IDH1 peptide vaccine. The receptors come from a woman aged 40 to 49 with glioma. CDR3s include the opening cysteine and the closing phenylalanine or tryptophan.

J,V,CDR3
TRBJ1-1,TRBV7-8,CASSTTMGNTEAFF
TRBJ1-4,TRBV7-6,CASSSTGVNEKLFF
TRBJ2-5,TRBV27,CASSLLGLGDQETQYF
TRBJ1-2,TRBV5-4,CASSLKSGQTNYGYTF
TRBJ1-2,TRBV5-5,CASSTAPAAGYGYTF
TRBJ2-3,TRBV29-1,CSVGYGSDTQYF
TRBJ2-7,TRBV10-1,CASSPTGTGGYEQYF
TRBJ2-4,TRBV5-5,CASSLEGSAKNIQYF
TRBJ1-3,TRBV30,CAWSVRGTERNTIYF
TRBJ2-2,TRBV9,CASSMTQANTGELFF
TRBJ1-2,TRBV27,CASSPNVGRAGYTF
TRBJ2-2,TRBV7-6,CASSWTGIDGELFF
TRBJ1-1,TRBV7-8,CASSSGGGTEAFF
TRBJ1-6,TRBV10-1,CASSPSVNNSPLHF
TRBJ2-7,TRBV15,CATSIATGTGVYEQYF
TRBJ2-7,TRBV7-2,CASSRGLVSYEQYF
TRBJ2-7,TRBV4-1,CASSQGLARGWGREQYF
TRBJ2-3,TRBV28,CASSTAGGDTQYF
TRBJ1-1,TRBV7-8,CASSFEQMNTEAFF
TRBJ1-2,TRBV7-9,CASSPRDNYGYTF